These T cell receptor beta chains were read from a single sample in a study of low-dose radiotherapy and immunotherapy resistance in tumors. TCRdb passed the reads through MiXCR, listing each CDR3 protein once. This table has about 82,000 distinct CDR3 sequences, 18% appearing once. Material: PBMCs, obtained before treatment. Source of these receptors: a male donor with prostate cancer. Each CDR3 is given with its conserved first and last residue. A D gene is named only where the DNA matches it firmly. Only part of the rows carry a size: once, few, many, or a class if the clone is expanded.

cdr3_nt: TGTGCCAGCAGCTTAAGCGGCGCGGGAGGGCCTACCGGGGAGCTGTTTTTT
cdr3_aa: CASSLSGAGGPTGELFF
j_call: TRBJ2-2
clone_size: many
d_call: TRBD2
v_call: TRBV7-3

cdr3_nt: TGCGCCAGCAGCCCCCGACTAGCGAGTTCGGATACGCAGTATTTT
cdr3_aa: CASSPRLASSDTQYF
j_call: TRBJ2-3
clone_size: many
d_call: TRBD2
v_call: TRBV5-1

cdr3_nt: TGTGCCAGTAGTGCACTAGCGGGAAGCACCGGGGAGCTGTTTTTT
cdr3_aa: CASSALAGSTGELFF
j_call: TRBJ2-2
clone_size: many
d_call: TRBD2
v_call: TRBV19

cdr3_nt: TGTGCCAGCAGTTTAGCGGGGGGAGCCTACGAGCAGTACTTC
cdr3_aa: CASSLAGGAYEQYF
j_call: TRBJ2-7
clone_size: .
d_call: TRBD2
v_call: TRBV28

cdr3_nt: TGTGCCAGCAGCTACGACCCCGGGGACAACTATGGCTACACCTTC
cdr3_aa: CASSYDPGDNYGYTF
j_call: TRBJ1-2
clone_size: .
d_call: .
v_call: TRBV5-4

cdr3_nt: TGTGCCAGCAGTTTGATGGGGCCTGGTTTGCAGTTCTTC
cdr3_aa: CASSLMGPGLQFF
j_call: TRBJ2-1
clone_size: many
d_call: .
v_call: TRBV27

cdr3_nt: TGTGCCAGCAGCTCCCTAGCGGGATACAATGAGCAGTTCTTC
cdr3_aa: CASSSLAGYNEQFF
j_call: TRBJ2-1
clone_size: many
d_call: TRBD2
v_call: TRBV11-3

cdr3_nt: TGTGGGGTTGAGGTAAACAATGAGCAGTTCTTC
cdr3_aa: CGVEVNNEQFF
j_call: TRBJ2-1
clone_size: many
d_call: .
v_call: TRBV7-2

cdr3_nt: TGTGCCAGCAGCGAAACAGGGCCCACTGAAGCTTTCTTT
cdr3_aa: CASSETGPTEAFF
j_call: TRBJ1-1
clone_size: many
d_call: .
v_call: TRBV7-9

cdr3_nt: TGTGCCAGCAGTGACCCGACAGGAGGGACTGAAGCTTTCTTT
cdr3_aa: CASSDPTGGTEAFF
j_call: TRBJ1-1
clone_size: many
d_call: .
v_call: TRBV6-1

cdr3_nt: TGTGCCAGCAGCCCCGGGACTAGCGGCTACAATGAGCAGTTCTTC
cdr3_aa: CASSPGTSGYNEQFF
j_call: TRBJ2-1
clone_size: many
d_call: TRBD2
v_call: TRBV2

cdr3_nt: TGTGCCAGCAGCCCGGGGCAGGATTACGAGCAGTACTTC
cdr3_aa: CASSPGQDYEQYF
j_call: TRBJ2-7
clone_size: many
d_call: .
v_call: TRBV9

cdr3_nt: TGCAGCGTCAGAATTCTAGCCGCTAACAATGAGCAGTTCTTC
cdr3_aa: CSVRILAANNEQFF
j_call: TRBJ2-1
clone_size: medium-sized
d_call: .
v_call: TRBV29-1

cdr3_nt: TGTGCCAGCAGCTACCGGGACAGCCCTGAAGCTTTCTTT
cdr3_aa: CASSYRDSPEAFF
j_call: TRBJ1-1
clone_size: many
d_call: TRBD1
v_call: TRBV11-2

cdr3_nt: TGTGCCAGTAGTATTCGCCCGGCGGGCCAGAATGAAAAACTGTTTTTT
cdr3_aa: CASSIRPAGQNEKLFF
j_call: TRBJ1-4
clone_size: many
d_call: .
v_call: TRBV19

cdr3_nt: TGTGCCAGCAGCTTAAGAAACAGGGTCTCCTACGAGCAGTACTTC
cdr3_aa: CASSLRNRVSYEQYF
j_call: TRBJ2-7
clone_size: many
d_call: .
v_call: TRBV13

cdr3_nt: TGCGCCAGCAGCTCACGAGGCGTTTCTGAAGCTTTCTTT
cdr3_aa: CASSSRGVSEAFF
j_call: TRBJ1-1
clone_size: .
d_call: .
v_call: TRBV5-1

cdr3_nt: TGTGCCAGCAGCTTGGGTGGGGGGACTAGCGGAGAGCAGTTCTTC
cdr3_aa: CASSLGGGTSGEQFF
j_call: TRBJ2-1
clone_size: many
d_call: TRBD2
v_call: TRBV5-3

cdr3_nt: TGCAGTGCTAGATTCTTAGGTCAGATGCAGTTCTTC
cdr3_aa: CSARFLGQMQFF
j_call: TRBJ2-1
clone_size: many
d_call: .
v_call: TRBV20-1

cdr3_nt: TGCAGTGCTAGAGTAATCGGCGACAAAAACATTCAGTACTTC
cdr3_aa: CSARVIGDKNIQYF
j_call: TRBJ2-4
clone_size: many
d_call: .
v_call: TRBV20-1

cdr3_nt: TGTGCCACCAGCAGAGACCGGGACACAATTTACTACGAGCAGTACTTC
cdr3_aa: CATSRDRDTIYYEQYF
j_call: TRBJ2-7
clone_size: many
d_call: .
v_call: TRBV15

cdr3_nt: TGCAGTGCTAGCAGCTTGGGTATCTACTACGAGCAGTACTTC
cdr3_aa: CSASSLGIYYEQYF
j_call: TRBJ2-7
clone_size: many
d_call: .
v_call: TRBV20-1

cdr3_nt: TGTGCCAGCAGTGAACACCTTGGGGCTTTCTTT
cdr3_aa: CASSEHLGAFF
j_call: TRBJ1-1
clone_size: many
d_call: .
v_call: TRBV2

cdr3_nt: TGTGCCAGCAGTGACGGGGTAGGCAAGAATACCTACGAGCAGTACTTC
cdr3_aa: CASSDGVGKNTYEQYF
j_call: TRBJ2-7
clone_size: many
d_call: .
v_call: TRBV6-4

cdr3_nt: TGTGCCAGCAGCCATGGACTAGCGGACCCTACCTACGAGCAGTACTTC
cdr3_aa: CASSHGLADPTYEQYF
j_call: TRBJ2-7
clone_size: many
d_call: TRBD2
v_call: TRBV4-2

cdr3_nt: TGTGCCAGCAGGGGCCCCGTATCCACCTCTCGGGCCAACGTCCTGACTTTC
cdr3_aa: CASRGPVSTSRANVLTF
j_call: TRBJ2-6
clone_size: many
d_call: .
v_call: TRBV28

cdr3_nt: TGTGCCAGCAGCTTGGCAGGGGCGACATGGTATGGCTACACCTTC
cdr3_aa: CASSLAGATWYGYTF
j_call: TRBJ1-2
clone_size: many
d_call: .
v_call: TRBV5-4

cdr3_nt: TGTGCCAGCAGCGCACTCAATTCACCCCTCCACTTT
cdr3_aa: CASSALNSPLHF
j_call: TRBJ1-6
clone_size: .
d_call: .
v_call: TRBV21-1

cdr3_nt: TGTGCCAGCAGTGAAGCGCGAGGGTACAATGAACAGTTCTTC
cdr3_aa: CASSEARGYNEQFF
j_call: TRBJ2-1
clone_size: .
d_call: .
v_call: TRBV2

cdr3_nt: TGTGCCAGCTCAAAGGACAGAAAAGAACCCGGGGAGCTGTTTTTT
cdr3_aa: CASSKDRKEPGELFF
j_call: TRBJ2-2
clone_size: many
d_call: .
v_call: TRBV18

cdr3_nt: TGTGCCAGCAGCGTCACCGGGACCGTCAATGAGCAGTTCTTC
cdr3_aa: CASSVTGTVNEQFF
j_call: TRBJ2-1
clone_size: many
d_call: .
v_call: TRBV6-2/TRBV6-3

cdr3_nt: TGCAGTGCTAGAGTTGGGGGAATTGACGAGCAGTACTTC
cdr3_aa: CSARVGGIDEQYF
j_call: TRBJ2-7
clone_size: few
d_call: .
v_call: TRBV20-1

cdr3_nt: TGCAGTGCCGGGTCCCCTAGCTGGGGGGGTGAAGAGACCCAGTACTTC
cdr3_aa: CSAGSPSWGGEETQYF
j_call: TRBJ2-5
clone_size: many
d_call: TRBD2
v_call: TRBV20-1

cdr3_nt: TGCAGTGCTAGAACCCAACACTCCTATAATTCACCCCTCCACTTT
cdr3_aa: CSARTQHSYNSPLHF
j_call: TRBJ1-6
clone_size: many
d_call: .
v_call: TRBV20-1

cdr3_nt: TGCGCCAGCAGCCAGGGACGAGGCACGGAGACCCAGTACTTC
cdr3_aa: CASSQGRGTETQYF
j_call: TRBJ2-5
clone_size: many
d_call: .
v_call: TRBV4-3

cdr3_nt: TGTGCCTCTACAGGGGGCAGTTATGAAAAACTGTTTTTT
cdr3_aa: CASTGGSYEKLFF
j_call: TRBJ1-4
clone_size: many
d_call: TRBD1
v_call: TRBV30

cdr3_nt: TGCAGTGCTAGAGCGGGAGGGCCTCTTCATGAGCAGTTCTTC
cdr3_aa: CSARAGGPLHEQFF
j_call: TRBJ2-1
clone_size: once
d_call: TRBD2
v_call: TRBV20-1

cdr3_nt: TGCGCCAGCAGCCAAGACCACGGCGGCTCTGGAAACACCATATATTTT
cdr3_aa: CASSQDHGGSGNTIYF
j_call: TRBJ1-3
clone_size: many
d_call: .
v_call: TRBV4-3

cdr3_nt: TGTGCCAGCAGCATGCCGGGGGGAGATACGCAGTATTTT
cdr3_aa: CASSMPGGDTQYF
j_call: TRBJ2-3
clone_size: .
d_call: TRBD2
v_call: TRBV7-9

cdr3_nt: TGTGCCAGCAGCTTGGGGGGTTTCAGCTCCTACGAGCAGTACTTC
cdr3_aa: CASSLGGFSSYEQYF
j_call: TRBJ2-7
clone_size: many
d_call: .
v_call: TRBV5-3

cdr3_nt: TGTGCCATCACCCAGACTAGCGCCTCCTACGAGCAGTACTTC
cdr3_aa: CAITQTSASYEQYF
j_call: TRBJ2-7
clone_size: many
d_call: TRBD2
v_call: TRBV10-3

cdr3_nt: TGCAGTGCTAGAAGGACTGATTCGTATGGCTACACCTTC
cdr3_aa: CSARRTDSYGYTF
j_call: TRBJ1-2
clone_size: many
d_call: .
v_call: TRBV20-1

cdr3_nt: TGTGCCAGCAGTTTATGGATGAACACTGAAGCTTTCTTT
cdr3_aa: CASSLWMNTEAFF
j_call: TRBJ1-1
clone_size: many
d_call: .
v_call: TRBV12-3/TRBV12-4

cdr3_nt: TGTGCCAGCAGCGACAACGAGGGCTACACCTTC
cdr3_aa: CASSDNEGYTF
j_call: TRBJ1-2
clone_size: many
d_call: .
v_call: TRBV9

cdr3_nt: TGCGCCAGCAGCCGGCACGGGGGGAGCACAGATACGCAGTATTTT
cdr3_aa: CASSRHGGSTDTQYF
j_call: TRBJ2-3
clone_size: .
d_call: TRBD2
v_call: TRBV4-1

cdr3_nt: TGTGCCAGCAGTGAAGGTCAGGGGCTCTTACCCCTCCACTTT
cdr3_aa: CASSEGQGLLPLHF
j_call: TRBJ1-6
clone_size: many
d_call: .
v_call: TRBV2

cdr3_nt: TGTGCCAGCAGTGAAAAAGGCGGGAGAGGGGTAAATGAGCAGTTCTTC
cdr3_aa: CASSEKGGRGVNEQFF
j_call: TRBJ2-1
clone_size: .
d_call: TRBD2
v_call: TRBV6-2/TRBV6-3